Included here is one TCR beta chain sequence, with context. This clonotype was counted ten times or more. This receptor's antigen is unknown. No clone much larger than this one lies a single base away; base qualities are absent. The data were obtained in a study of T cells in Graves' hyperthyroidism and ophthalmopathy (dated by TCRdb to the late 2010s). A note on the overall study: Peripheral blood was collected at initial diagnosis, before any treatment. The study also compared thyroid tissue and blood T-cell repertoires from about six Graves' hyperthyroidism patients. The approximately 90 discovery patients were randomly split 7:3 into training and test sets. To identify TCR V-J signatures that set the groups apart, the researchers used a discovery cohort of 90 to 100 patients, made up of roughly 40 with Graves' ophthalmopathy and some 58 with stable Graves' hyperthyroidism. Prospective prediction of ophthalmopathy was tested in an independent validation cohort consisting of 18 hyperthyroidism patients and approximately 16 patients who later progressed to ophthalmopathy. Once sampling was done, hyperthyroidism patients were given methimazole at a starting dose of 30 mg daily, whereas ophthalmopathy patients were given high-dose intravenous methylprednisolone. The paper reports TCR Vbeta CDR3 sequencing of approximately 140 peripheral blood samples: around 45 ophthalmopathy, 70 to 85 hyperthyroidism and 17 progressor patients.

In the ophthalmopathy patients, disease was moderately to severely active, with a Clinical Activity Score of 3 or more, a NOSPECS grade of 4 or more, and a duration of less than 3 months. Any patient with an uncontrolled infection, another autoimmune disease, pregnancy or lactation was excluded. Diagnoses relied on clinical symptoms, serum thyroxine and TRAb, thyroid ultrasound and orbital computed tomography. PBMCs were isolated from about 10 ml of fresh peripheral blood by Ficoll-Paque density gradient centrifugation. Total RNA was extracted using Trizol reagent, and RNA quality was assessed on an Agilent 2100 Bioanalyzer. Broader findings and caveats from the paper: In validation, progression to ophthalmopathy was predicted by the model with about 70% sensitivity and 72.22% specificity, a median of roughly 6 months before onset. Blood samples also contained most of the expanded thyroid clonotypes (frequency above 0.001), which suggests that blood repertoires may reflect thyroid immune responses. Sample size was not statistically predetermined, and blinding of investigators to group allocation was not performed. Ophthalmopathy was separated from stable hyperthyroidism by a 13 V-J signature model, with 85% to 90% sensitivity and about 81% specificity obtained in cross-validation and 80%/75% obtained in testing.

V is shortened by 0 bases, J by 4 bases, and the region joining them spans 1 base. The CDR3 sequence holds 11 residues, the cysteine and phenylalanine included. Of the read, only the CDR3 DNA is kept; its 33 bases are in frame from base 1. The germline V gene (reference sequence) specifies GTSNPN as CDR1 and SVGIG as CDR2. The TCR beta CDR3 regions were amplified from the RNA transcripts. The first round of RT-PCR for the TCR CDR3 was performed with the HTBI primer set and the Qiagen OneStep RT-PCR kit. Libraries were constructed in a second round of multiplex PCR, after which size selection and purification were carried out. Sequencing of the libraries was done on an Illumina HiSeq2000 using paired-end 100 bp reads. As for the authors' bioinformatics: Raw data were processed with SOAPnuke, discarding reads with adapters, uncalled bases, mean Phred below 15, or no exact constant-primer or identifier match. COPE v1.2.5 was used to merge high-quality paired reads, and clonotypes were defined as unique nucleotide sequences. MiTCR v1.1 was used to align the clonotypes against IMGT TRBV, TRBD and TRBJ reference segments. The analysis included only V-J combinations with a frequency above 0.0001, which together covered approximately 99% of the repertoires. The TCS score was defined as F50 (clonal expansion) divided by E x V (chaos), with BLOSUM62-based TCRdist calculated between CDR3 peptides within each V-J. Welch's t-statistics and random forest reduced fewer than 600 V-J features to about 12, which were used in a naive Bayes classifier (R e1071). TCRdb cleaned the public reads at Q25 with fastp, built clones with MiXCR and kept in-frame beta chains. Each CDR3 protein gets just one entry, which takes the most common genes and DNA from the rows behind it. The V and J calls come from TCRdb's annotation, not from the publication. The sample profile shows nearly 600,000 distinct CDR3 sequences; about 14% of them were found once. In total, the top ten clones hold 6.5% to 9% of the sample.

The sequence was obtained from a woman aged 18 to 35 with Graves' ophthalmopathy. The specimen sequenced was blood. The rearranged chain carries TRBV30 and TRBJ2-1; the D segment cannot be called with confidence. The nucleotide sequence reads TGTGCCTGGAGTGTGTACAATGAGCAGTTCTTC. Protein translation: CAWSVYNEQFF.